The rows below give T cell receptor beta chains drawn from one sample of a study of regulatory T cells in long-lasting Graves disease. TCRdb re-derived calls from the multiplex PCR reads in MiXCR, one entry per CDR3 protein. The data show roughly 300,000 distinct CDR3 sequences, roughly a fifth seen once. The sample here was peripheral blood mononuclear cells (PBMCs), taken when the disease was refractory, from a patient treated with antithyroid drugs. These receptors all stem from a female donor with Graves disease. CDR3s include the opening cysteine and the closing phenylalanine or tryptophan. A D gene is named only where the DNA matches it firmly. Where a row states a size, it is once, few, many or the class of an expanded clone; other rows omit it.

j_gene | len | abundance | v_gene | d_gene | CDR3nt | CDR3aa
TRBJ1-4 | 11 | many | TRBV11-2 | - | TGTGCCAGCAGCTTAGATGGGCCCCTGCATTTT | CASSLDGPLHF
TRBJ2-2 | 14 | - | TRBV20-1 | - | TGCAGTGCTAGCCTCGGGAGTGGGGCCGGGGAGCTGTTTTTT | CSASLGSGAGELFF
TRBJ2-7 | 15 | - | TRBV12-3/TRBV12-4 | TRBD1 | TGTGCCAGCAGTGAAGTGGGGACAGGGCGGTACGAGCAGTACTTC | CASSEVGTGRYEQYF
TRBJ1-4 | 15 | many | TRBV6-5 | TRBD1 | TGTGCCAGCAGTTACGGACAGGGATTTAATGAAAAACTGTTTTTT | CASSYGQGFNEKLFF
TRBJ2-7 | 20 | - | TRBV3-1 | TRBD2 | TGTGCCAGCAGCCAAGATGGGGGACTAGCGGGAGTACGAGCAATCTACGAGCAGTACTTC | CASSQDGGLAGVRAIYEQYF
TRBJ1-1 | 17 | few | TRBV19 | - | TGTGCCAGTAGTGCGATAACCCTCGAGGGGCAGGCAACTGAAGCTTTCTTT | CASSAITLEGQATEAFF
TRBJ1-1 | 14 | - | TRBV7-2 | - | TGTGCCAGCACCCTAAGCACGTTGAACACTGAAGCTTTCTTT | CASTLSTLNTEAFF
TRBJ1-1 | 15 | - | TRBV5-1 | - | TGCGCCAGCAGCTTGGACAGGGTTGGAAGCACTGAAGCTTTCTTT | CASSLDRVGSTEAFF
TRBJ1-1 | 14 | many | TRBV7-9 | - | TGTGCCAGCAACGAGAGGCAGATGAACACTGAAGCTTTCTTT | CASNERQMNTEAFF
TRBJ1-4 | 13 | - | TRBV4-2 | - | TGTGCCAGCAGCCAACAGAATAATGAAAAACTGTTTTTT | CASSQQNNEKLFF
TRBJ2-6 | 17 | - | TRBV6-9 | - | TGTGCCAGCAGTTACTCCCCCGGGGGCTCTGGGGCCAACGTCCTGACTTTC | CASSYSPGGSGANVLTF
TRBJ1-5 | 16 | many | TRBV5-1 | TRBD1 | TGCGCCAGCAGCTTGACGGCGGACAGGGGCAATCAGCCCCAGCATTTT | CASSLTADRGNQPQHF
TRBJ2-7 | 15 | - | TRBV9 | TRBD2 | TGTGCCAGCAGCGTCCGGAGCGGGAGTTGGGGCGAGCAGTACTTC | CASSVRSGSWGEQYF
TRBJ2-3 | 14 | - | TRBV10-2 | TRBD1 | TGCGCCAGCATAAGGGGGCGTAGCACAGATACGCAGTATTTT | CASIRGRSTDTQYF
TRBJ1-4 | 17 | many | TRBV24-1 | - | TGTGCCACCAGTGATTTGGTCAGGCTTGAAACTAATGAAAAACTGTTTTTT | CATSDLVRLETNEKLFF
TRBJ1-2 | 13 | many | TRBV30 | TRBD1 | TGTGCCTGGAGTACGACAGGGTCTAATGGCTACACCTTC | CAWSTTGSNGYTF
TRBJ2-6 | 15 | few | TRBV20-1 | - | TGCAGTGCCGCGCAGGGTCACGGCGGGGCCAACGTCCTGACTTTC | CSAAQGHGGANVLTF
TRBJ1-2 | 15 | few | TRBV14 | TRBD1 | TGTGCCAGCAGCCAAGATTACGGGACAGGGCATGGCTACACCTTC | CASSQDYGTGHGYTF
TRBJ1-5 | 13 | many | TRBV2 | - | TGTGCCATACTACGGGACACTTATCAGCCCCAGCATTTT | CAILRDTYQPQHF
TRBJ2-1 | 15 | few | TRBV12-3/TRBV12-4 | - | TGTGCCAGCAGCCAAGTAGCGGCACCCCTGTATGAGCAGTTCTTC | CASSQVAAPLYEQFF
TRBJ2-7 | 18 | - | TRBV13 | TRBD2 | TGTGCCAGCAGCTTAGGCCTAGCGGGAGGAGGGAGGACCTACGAGCAGTACTTC | CASSLGLAGGGRTYEQYF
TRBJ1-5 | 16 | many | TRBV30 | - | TGTGCCTGGAGTCCAGGAAGGGGTTATAGCAATCAGCCCCAGCATTTT | CAWSPGRGYSNQPQHF
TRBJ2-7 | 13 | many | TRBV28 | TRBD2 | TGTGCCAGCATGGGACTAACCTGGGGAGAGCAGTACTTC | CASMGLTWGEQYF
TRBJ2-5 | 15 | - | TRBV7-2 | TRBD2 | TGTGCCAGCAGCTTAGGCGGGACTAAGGGAGAGACCCAGTACTTC | CASSLGGTKGETQYF
TRBJ1-1 | 13 | - | TRBV7-3 | TRBD1 | TGTGCCAGCAGCCCGACAGGGGAGACTGAAGCTTTCTTT | CASSPTGETEAFF
TRBJ1-4 | 15 | - | TRBV19 | - | TGTGCCAGTACCTCCGTTGGGATTGCGCATGAAAAACTGTTTTTT | CASTSVGIAHEKLFF
TRBJ2-7 | 12 | - | TRBV12-3/TRBV12-4 | - | TGTGCCAGCCGCTGGGGCACCTACGAGCAGTACTTC | CASRWGTYEQYF
TRBJ2-7 | 14 | many | TRBV12-3/TRBV12-4 | - | TGTGCCAGCAGTTTTGGCCTAGCGTCCTACGAGCAGTACTTC | CASSFGLASYEQYF
TRBJ2-2 | 13 | - | TRBV6-2/TRBV6-3 | - | TGTGCCAGCAGTTACGACCTCACCGGGGAGCTGTTTTTT | CASSYDLTGELFF
TRBJ1-5 | 14 | - | TRBV20-1 | TRBD1 | TGCAGTGCCCGCCGGGGACAGGGAGGCAAGCCCCAGCATTTT | CSARRGQGGKPQHF
TRBJ2-7 | 15 | - | TRBV15 | - | TGTGCCACCAGCAGCGCTCTGGCAGCCTCCTACGAGCAGTACTTC | CATSSALAASYEQYF
TRBJ2-2 | 13 | many | TRBV2 | - | TGTGCCAGCGTTGTTGGCCCCACCGGGGAGCTGTTTTTT | CASVVGPTGELFF
TRBJ2-2 | 16 | - | TRBV9 | - | TGTGCCAGCAGCGTAGGGGGCGGATCGAGCACCGGGGAGCTGTTTTTT | CASSVGGGSSTGELFF
TRBJ1-2 | 14 | many | TRBV10-3 | TRBD1 | TGTGCCATCAGGAGGACAGGGGGCGACTATGGCTACACCTTC | CAIRRTGGDYGYTF
TRBJ2-7 | 12 | - | TRBV29-1 | - | TGCAGCGCGGCCAGGGGAAAGTACGAGCAGTACTTC | CSAARGKYEQYF
TRBJ2-2 | 13 | many | TRBV24-1 | - | TGTGCCACCAGTGCCCCTCGAGGCGGGGAGCTGTTTTTT | CATSAPRGGELFF
TRBJ1-2 | 16 | many | TRBV27 | TRBD1 | TGTGCCAGCAGTTTATCCGCCGGGACAGCGGAGTATGGCTACACCTTC | CASSLSAGTAEYGYTF